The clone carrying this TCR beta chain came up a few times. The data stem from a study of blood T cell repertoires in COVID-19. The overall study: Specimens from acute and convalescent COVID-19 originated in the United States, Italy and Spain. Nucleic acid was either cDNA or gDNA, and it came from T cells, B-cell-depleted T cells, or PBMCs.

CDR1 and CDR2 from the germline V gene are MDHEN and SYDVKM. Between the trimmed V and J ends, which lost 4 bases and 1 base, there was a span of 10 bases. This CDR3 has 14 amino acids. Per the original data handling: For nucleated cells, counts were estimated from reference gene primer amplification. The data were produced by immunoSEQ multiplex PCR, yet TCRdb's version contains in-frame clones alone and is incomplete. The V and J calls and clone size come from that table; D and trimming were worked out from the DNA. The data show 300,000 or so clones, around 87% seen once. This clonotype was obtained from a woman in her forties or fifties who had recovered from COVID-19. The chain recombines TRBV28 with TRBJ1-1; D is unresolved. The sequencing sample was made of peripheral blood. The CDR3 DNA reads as TGTGCCAGCAGTTCCTTCCACAGGAACACTGAAGCTTTCTTT. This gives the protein CASSSFHRNTEAFF.